This is a list of T cell receptor beta chains from one sample in a study of PD-L1 blockade in urothelial cancer. This table comes from immunoSEQ multiplex PCR, and its TCRdb copy is limited to in-frame clones, with some not included. This sample has around 79,000 clones, with approximately 86% found just once. This specimen was PBMCs, taken around atezolizumab (anti-PD-L1) treatment. Receptors were obtained from a man aged 35-49 years with urothelial cancer. Each CDR3 is given with its conserved first and last residue. A D gene is named only where the DNA matches it firmly.

TRBV30,-,TRBJ2-7,CAWGKTGNEQYF
TRBV19,-,TRBJ1-4,CASMEAPPKGEKLFF
TRBV27,-,TRBJ2-7,CASSSTPGTFYEQYF
TRBV11-2,TRBD2,TRBJ2-3,CASSSGLPSTDTQYF
TRBV9,-,TRBJ2-1,CASSFNPGVNRGEQFF
TRBV2,-,TRBJ1-4,CASSLTGGREKLFF
TRBV7-2,-,TRBJ1-4,CASSLSGGLTNEKLFF
TRBV6-1,TRBD1,TRBJ2-3,CAGGQDLTDTQYF
TRBV28,-,TRBJ2-3,CASSLEDPSGKYF
TRBV30,TRBD1,TRBJ2-7,CALRDRNSYEQYF
TRBV27,TRBD1,TRBJ2-7,CASSLGQGIEQYF
TRBV27,TRBD1,TRBJ1-1,CASSLGTAYTEAFF
TRBV27,-,TRBJ1-5,CASSLEPGNQPQHF
TRBV15,-,TRBJ2-2,CATRGPISTGELFF
TRBV21-1,-,TRBJ2-7,CASSKEQNRGEQYF
TRBV4-1,TRBD2,TRBJ2-6,CASSLPAGGSGANVLTF
TRBV13,-,TRBJ2-7,CASSLQGGSGDYEQYF
TRBV9,-,TRBJ1-1,CASSPRPQGGEAFF
TRBV5-1,TRBD1,TRBJ1-5,CASRLTGSSNQPQHF
TRBV30,TRBD1,TRBJ1-4,CAYTGTGGRKKLFF
TRBV5-1,TRBD1,TRBJ2-2,CASSLLQGGRGELFF
TRBV19,TRBD2,TRBJ2-1,CASMGPLAFSSYNEQFF
TRBV5-1,TRBD2,TRBJ2-2,CASSLLSSGAGELFF
TRBV9,TRBD2,TRBJ2-5,CASSVGAAGGPVQTQYF
TRBV9,TRBD1,TRBJ2-3,CASSVEPTGAGDTQYF
TRBV5-4,TRBD2,TRBJ2-1,CASSLAGGATRSYNEQFF
TRBV11-2,-,TRBJ1-2,CASSLAPSGRGPQRYTF
TRBV6-5,TRBD1,TRBJ1-2,CASSYSGTGNYGYTF